These 5 T cell receptor beta chains share one sample of origin, sequenced in a study of T cells after yellow fever vaccination. TCRdb re-called the 5' RACE reads with MiXCR, one entry per CDR3 protein. The sample consists of just under 600,000 distinct CDR3 sequences, approximately 15% of them appearing once. The sample was PBMCs, taken on the day of the yellow fever booster vaccination. These receptor sequences come from a man aged 25 to 40 who received the YFV17D yellow fever vaccine.

The chain joins TRBV5-1 to TRBJ2-7, with D possibly TRBD2 on 5 matching bases. Germline CDR1 and CDR2: SGHRS and YFSETQ. V shed 5 bases and J shed 7 bases, with 10 bases lying between them. The CDR3 is 11 amino acids. The CDR3 reads CASRASKEQYF. CDR3 DNA: TGCGCCAGCAGGGCTAGCAAAGAGCAGTACTTC.

The chain has TRBV5-1 and TRBJ2-5; TRBD1 or TRBD2 may be the D gene (6 bases each). The length of the CDR3 is 14 residues. Trimming took 2 bases from V and 5 from J, leaving 13 bases between them. CDR1 is SGHRS, CDR2 YFSETQ, per germline. The CDR3 DNA sequence: TGCGCCAGCAGCTTATCCGGGGGCGAGGAGACCCAGTACTTC. This sequence encodes CASSLSGGEETQYF. Complete variable domain (other parts from reference TRBV5-1 and TRBJ2-5): KAGVTQTPRYLIKTRGQQVTLSCSPISGHRSVSWYQQTPGQGLQFLFEYFSETQRNKGNFPGRFSGRQFSNSRSEMNVSTLELGDSALYLCASSLSGGEETQYFGPGTRLLVL.

This rearrangement joins TRBV6-2 or TRBV6-3 to TRBJ2-7; perhaps TRBD1 as D (5 bases). Germline V lookup: CDR1 MNHEY, CDR2 SVGEGT. CDR3 length equals 14 residues. V lost 7 bases and J lost 1, with 14 bases in between. As DNA, the CDR3 is TGTGCCAGCAACCGGCCAGGGTTTTCCTACGAGCAGTACTTC. Encoded protein: CASNRPGFSYEQYF.

This rearrangement joins TRBV6-5 to TRBJ2-4, with 11 bases fitting TRBD2. After removal of 7 bases from V and 8 bases from J, the junction contained 7 bases not matched to a gene. CDR1 is MNHEY and CDR2 is SVGAGI in the germline V gene. The CDR3 has 14 amino acids. For the CDR3, the DNA is TGTGCCAGCATTCTCACTAGCGGGAGTGACATTCAGTACTTC. Encoded protein: CASILTSGSDIQYF.

This clonotype was detected a few times. V is TRBV5-1 and J is TRBJ1-1, with D hard to call. The CDR3 is 16 amino acids. Trimming removed 1 base at V and 3 bases at J, with 16 bases between. Per the germline V gene, CDR1 is SGHRS and CDR2 is YFSETQ. CDR3 in DNA: TGCGCCAGCAGCTTGCGGACCCAGGAGGTGGACACTGAAGCTTTCTTT. This encodes CASSLRTQEVDTEAFF.